This T cell receptor beta chain was documented in a study of T cell responses to AZD1222 COVID-19 vaccine. The CDR3 totals 15 residues. Germline V CDR1 and CDR2: SGHVS, FQNEAQ. The ends were cut back, 3 bases at V and 3 bases at J, with 14 bases in the middle. Some clones are missing from TCRdb's copy, which holds only in-frame ones; the method was immunoSEQ multiplex PCR. The sample lists 85,000 to 95,000 clones, about 88% occurring once. The chain is built from TRBV7-8 and TRBJ1-1; D is ambiguous. The sequencing here drew on peripheral blood, taken 28 days after the second AZD1222 dose. The TCR sequence derives from an adult who received the AZD1222 COVID-19 vaccine. The CDR3 is CASSFFGNWDTEAFF. CDR3 nucleotide sequence: TGTGCCAGCAGCTTCTTTGGGAACTGGGACACTGAAGCTTTCTTT. Complete variable domain (other parts from reference TRBV7-8 and TRBJ1-1): GAGVSQSPRYKVAKRGQDVALRCDPISGHVSLFWYQQALGQGPEFLTYFQNEAQLDKSGLPSDRFFAERPEGSVSTLKIQRTQQEDSAVYLCASSFFGNWDTEAFFGQGTRLTVV.